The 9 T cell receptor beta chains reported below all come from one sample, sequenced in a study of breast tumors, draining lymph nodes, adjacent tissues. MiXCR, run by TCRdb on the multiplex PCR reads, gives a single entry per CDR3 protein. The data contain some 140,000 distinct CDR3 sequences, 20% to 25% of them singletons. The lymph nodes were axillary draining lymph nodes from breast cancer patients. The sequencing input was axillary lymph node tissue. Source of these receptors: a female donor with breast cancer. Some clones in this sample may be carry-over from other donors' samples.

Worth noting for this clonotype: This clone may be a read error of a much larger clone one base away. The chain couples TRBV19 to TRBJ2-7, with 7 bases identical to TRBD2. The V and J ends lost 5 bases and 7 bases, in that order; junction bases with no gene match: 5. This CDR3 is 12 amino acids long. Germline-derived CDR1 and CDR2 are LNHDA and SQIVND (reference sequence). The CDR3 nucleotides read TGTGCCAGTAGTTGGAGGCGGGGGGAGCAGTACTTC. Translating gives CASSWRRGEQYF. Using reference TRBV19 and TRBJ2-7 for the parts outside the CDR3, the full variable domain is DGGITQSPKYLFRKEGQNVTLSCEQNLNHDAMYWYRQDPGQGLRLIYYSQIVNDFQKGDIAEGYSVSREKKESFPLTVTSAQKNPTAFYLCASSWRRGEQYFGPGTRLTVT.

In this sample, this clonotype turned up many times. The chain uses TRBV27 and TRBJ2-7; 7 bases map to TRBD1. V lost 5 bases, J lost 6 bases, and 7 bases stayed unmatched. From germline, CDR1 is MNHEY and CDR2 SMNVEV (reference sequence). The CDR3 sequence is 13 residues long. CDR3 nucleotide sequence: TGTGCCAGCAGTCAGACAGGGTCTATCGAGCAGTACTTC. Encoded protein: CASSQTGSIEQYF.

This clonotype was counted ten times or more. CDR3 loop: CASSYSGLASYNEQFF. Written as DNA, the CDR3 is TGTGCCAGCAGTTATTCAGGACTAGCGTCCTACAATGAGCAGTTCTTC. The chain couples TRBV6-5 to TRBJ2-1, with TRBD2 matching over 9 bases. Trimming at V came to 3 bases and at J to 1 base, leaving 4 bases not matched to a gene. The CDR3 is made up of 16 amino acids. CDR1 and CDR2 (germline): MNHEY, SVGAGI.

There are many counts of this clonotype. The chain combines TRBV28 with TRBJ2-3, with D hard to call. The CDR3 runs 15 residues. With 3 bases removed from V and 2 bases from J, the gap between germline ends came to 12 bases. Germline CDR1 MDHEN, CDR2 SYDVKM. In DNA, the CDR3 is TGTGCCAGCAGTTTGTTATTAGGCGTCACAGATACGCAGTATTTT. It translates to CASSLLLGVTDTQYF. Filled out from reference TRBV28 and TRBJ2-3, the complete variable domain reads DVKVTQSSRYLVKRTGEKVFLECVQDMDHENMFWYRQDPGLGLRLIYFSYDVKMKEKGDIPEGYSVSREKKERFSLILESASTNQTSMYLCASSLLLGVTDTQYFGPGTRLTVL.

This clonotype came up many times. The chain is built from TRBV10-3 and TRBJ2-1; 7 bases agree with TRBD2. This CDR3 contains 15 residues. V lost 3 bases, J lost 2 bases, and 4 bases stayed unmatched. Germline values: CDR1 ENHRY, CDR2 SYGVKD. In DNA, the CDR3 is TGTGCCATCAGTGATGGGACTACGACCTACAATGAGCAGTTCTTC. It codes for CAISDGTTTYNEQFF.

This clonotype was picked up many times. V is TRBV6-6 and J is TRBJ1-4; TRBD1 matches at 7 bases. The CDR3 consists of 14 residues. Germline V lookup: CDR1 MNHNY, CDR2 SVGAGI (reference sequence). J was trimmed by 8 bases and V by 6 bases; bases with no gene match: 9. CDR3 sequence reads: CASSPGRGLEKLFF. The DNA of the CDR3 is TGTGCCAGCAGCCCCGGGAGGGGGCTCGAAAAACTGTTTTTT.

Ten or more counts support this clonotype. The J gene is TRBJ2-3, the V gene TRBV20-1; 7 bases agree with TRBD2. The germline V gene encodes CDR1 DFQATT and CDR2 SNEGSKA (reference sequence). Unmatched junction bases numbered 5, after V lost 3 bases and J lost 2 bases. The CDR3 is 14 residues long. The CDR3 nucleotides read TGCAGTGCTAGGGGAAGCGGGAACACAGATACGCAGTATTTT. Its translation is CSARGSGNTDTQYF.

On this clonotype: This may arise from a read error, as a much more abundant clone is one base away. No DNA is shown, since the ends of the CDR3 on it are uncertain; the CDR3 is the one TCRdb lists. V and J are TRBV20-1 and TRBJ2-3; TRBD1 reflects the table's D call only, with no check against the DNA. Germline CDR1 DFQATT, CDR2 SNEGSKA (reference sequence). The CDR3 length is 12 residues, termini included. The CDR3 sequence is CSVGQGADTRYF.

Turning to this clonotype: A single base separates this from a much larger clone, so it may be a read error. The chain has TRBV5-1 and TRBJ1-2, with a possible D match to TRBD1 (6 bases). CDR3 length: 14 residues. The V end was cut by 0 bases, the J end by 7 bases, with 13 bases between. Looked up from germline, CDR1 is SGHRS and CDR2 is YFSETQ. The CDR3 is CASSLDTGMGGYTF. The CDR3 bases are TGCGCCAGCAGCTTGGATACAGGGATGGGTGGCTACACCTTC.